The 15 T cell receptor beta chains below all came from one sample that was sequenced in a study of CD8 T cells in ankylosing spondylitis. Points from the study as a whole: A TCR beta motif of about 8 highly homologous variants appeared characteristic of ankylosing spondylitis blood.

These receptors have no known antigen. Via MiXCR, TCRdb re-called the 5' RACE reads, giving one row per CDR3 protein. Of 700,000 to 1,000,000 distinct CDR3 sequences listed, 12% are singletons. The material sequenced was blood, either unsorted or a sorted T cell fraction (not recorded which). Every receptor here comes from a male donor with ankylosing spondylitis.

The sample holds a few counts of this clonotype. V usage is TRBV20-1 and J usage is TRBJ2-7, with 7 bases identical to TRBD2. CDR3 length: 14 amino acids. Germline CDR1 and CDR2: DFQATT and SNEGSKA (reference sequence). Germline trimming cut 6 bases from V and 5 bases from J; bases unmatched to any gene: 13. The CDR3 DNA sequence: TGCAGTGCCACTACTCGTAGGACTAGAGACGAGCAGTACTTC. It is translated as CSATTRRTRDEQYF.

V gene TRBV27 combines with J gene TRBJ2-1; 7 bases line up with TRBD2. With V trimmed by 6 bases and J by 11 bases, 22 bases remained unmatched. The germline V gene has CDR1 MNHEY and CDR2 SMNVEV (reference sequence). The CDR3 has 17 residues. This chain's CDR3 is CASSSLGGTNGVGQQFF. In DNA, the CDR3 is TGTGCCAGCAGCTCCCTGGGGGGGACCAACGGAGTTGGTCAGCAGTTCTTC.

At least ten counts were recorded for this clonotype. The CDR3 here is CASTGDSSYEQYF. CDR3 sequence (DNA): TGTGCCAGCACCGGGGACAGCTCCTACGAGCAGTACTTC. The V and J genes are TRBV6-1 and TRBJ2-7; 7 bases match TRBD1. V lost 7 bases to trimming and J lost 0 bases; unmatched junction nucleotides: 3. The germline V gene has CDR1 MNHNS and CDR2 SASEGT. This CDR3 region has 13 residues.

The V gene is TRBV12-3 or TRBV12-4, the J gene TRBJ2-5; TRBD2 agrees at 11 bases. The CDR3 has 16 amino acids. V gave up 3 bases and J gave up 5 bases; unmatched junction bases: 8. CDR3 sequence (DNA): TGTGCCAGCAGTTTCTTAGCGGGGGGGTATCGGGAGACCCAGTACTTC. Translated, it gives CASSFLAGGYRETQYF.

The J gene is TRBJ2-3, the V gene TRBV9, with D unclear. CDR1 is SGDLS and CDR2 is YYNGEE in the germline V gene. The V end lost 3 bases, the J end lost 2 bases, and 13 bases lay between the germline ends. The CDR3 length is 15 residues. The CDR3 nucleotides read TGTGCCAGCAGCGGGTTGGGGTGGACCACAGATACGCAGTATTTT. This gives the protein CASSGLGWTTDTQYF.

This clonotype was observed a few times. The chain links TRBV10-3 to TRBJ1-1, with 10 bases that match TRBD1. CDR1 is ENHRY and CDR2 is SYGVKD in the germline V gene. V shed 6 bases and J 3 bases; nucleotides not matched to a gene: 7. The CDR3 extends over 15 amino acids. In DNA, the CDR3 is TGTGCCATCAGGGCCCCGGGACAGGGGTACACTGAAGCTTTCTTT. Its protein product is CAIRAPGQGYTEAFF.

The V and J genes are TRBV19 and TRBJ2-3; 7 nucleotides match TRBD2. The CDR3 contains 15 residues. Losses at the gene ends were 9 bases for V and 2 bases for J; bases not matched to a gene: 11. Germline CDR1 LNHDA, CDR2 SQIVND (reference sequence). The CDR3 spells CASSRGDYFTDTQYF. CDR3 bases: TGTGCCAGCTCGCGCGGGGACTACTTCACAGATACGCAGTATTTT.

The chain couples TRBV20-1 to TRBJ1-4, with unresolved D. CDR1 DFQATT and CDR2 SNEGSKA come from the germline V gene (reference sequence). V was clipped by 8 bases and J by 0 bases, with 13 bases between them. This CDR3 region has 14 residues. The CDR3 DNA reads TGCAGTCCTCAGGAGGCTCCAACTAATGAAAAACTGTTTTTT. Translation gives CSPQEAPTNEKLFF.

This clonotype was detected ten times or more. The chain uses TRBV29-1 and TRBJ2-6, with D unresolved. Trimming removed 1 base from V and 2 bases from J, with 0 bases in between. This CDR3 has 12 amino acids. Germline V CDR1 and CDR2: SQVTM, ANQGSEA. This CDR3 reads CSVEAGANVLTF. In DNA form, the CDR3 reads TGCAGCGTTGAAGCTGGGGCCAACGTCCTGACTTTC.

The V gene is TRBV7-2, the J gene TRBJ2-5; D is unresolved. This CDR3 has 14 amino acids. V shed 3 bases and J shed 0 bases, with 8 bases lying between them. The germline CDR1 and CDR2 sequences are SGHTA and FQGNSA. The DNA of the CDR3 is TGTGCCAGCAGCTTGACACCTGACCAAGAGACCCAGTACTTC. Amino acids: CASSLTPDQETQYF.

This clonotype came up many times. J is TRBJ1-4 and V is TRBV29-1, with D unresolved. In germline, CDR1 is SQVTM, CDR2 ANQGSEA. The CDR3 length is 12 residues. V gave up 1 base and J gave up 12 bases, with 12 bases separating them. CDR3 DNA: TGCAGCGTTGAAGGAGTAGGGAAGGAACTGTTTTTT. Translation gives CSVEGVGKELFF.

The chain uses TRBV6-1 and TRBJ1-1; D gene uncertain. Trimming took off 6 bases at V and 0 bases at J, with 11 bases between the two ends. CDR3 length: 14 residues. Germline assignment: CDR1 MNHNS and CDR2 SASEGT. The CDR3 nucleotides are TGTGCCAGCAGCCGGGCCCTGATGAACACTGAAGCTTTCTTT. Its translation is CASSRALMNTEAFF.

The chain employs TRBV6-1 and TRBJ2-7; maybe TRBD2 (6 bases). Trimming left V 7 bases short and J 0 bases short, with 13 bases between. CDR3 length: 14 residues. Germline assignment: CDR1 MNHNS and CDR2 SASEGT. DNA of the CDR3: TGTGCCAGCACCAGGGACTTCAGCTCCTACGAGCAGTACTTC. Its protein is CASTRDFSSYEQYF.

The table lists this clonotype with a few counts. The chain has TRBV5-6 and TRBJ2-5; 7 bases match TRBD1. The CDR3 consists of 17 residues. Trimming removed 1 base from V and 4 bases from J; junction bases left unmatched: 13. Germline V gene sequence: CDR1 SGHDT, CDR2 YYEEEE. CDR3 coding DNA: TGTGCCAGCAGCTTGATCCGGGACAGAGGGTGGATAGAGACCCAGTACTTC. Protein product: CASSLIRDRGWIETQYF.

The CDR3 region is CASSFGWGQETQYF. CDR3 bases: TGCGCCAGCAGCTTCGGTTGGGGCCAAGAGACCCAGTACTTC. This rearrangement joins TRBV5-1 to TRBJ2-5; no firm D call. The CDR3 is 14 amino acids. Trimming left V 2 bases short and J 1 base short, with 9 bases between. Germline assignment: CDR1 SGHRS and CDR2 YFSETQ.